Below are 8 T cell receptor beta chains sequenced from a single sample in a study of shared clonotypes between healthy human individuals. Generated by immunoSEQ multiplex PCR, the TCRdb table keeps only in-frame clones and is missing some. The table has fewer than 400,000 clones, 74% seen once. The material sequenced was memory CD4+ T cells sorted from blood. Stated subset: CD45RA-negative fraction. These receptors were taken from a man aged 30 to 45 in good health.

This clone came up a few times. V gene TRBV18 combines with J gene TRBJ2-3; D is unclear. The CDR3 is 11 residues long. Germline CDR1 KGHSH, CDR2 LQKENI. V dropped 2 bases and J dropped 6 bases, with 3 bases sitting between them. CDR3 DNA sequence: TGTGCCAGCTCACCAATGGATACGCAGTATTTT. Amino acid sequence: CASSPMDTQYF. Variable domain in full (rest from reference TRBV18 and TRBJ2-3): NAGVMQNPRHLVRRRGQEARLRCSPMKGHSHVYWYRQLPEEGLKFMVYLQKENIIDESGMPKERFSAEFPKEGPSILRIQQVVRGDSAAYFCASSPMDTQYFGPGTRLTVL.

The chain joins TRBV10-2 to TRBJ2-5; D gene uncertain. This CDR3 has 12 amino acids. Germline CDR1 and CDR2: WSHSY and SAAADI. Trimming took off 4 bases at V and 5 bases at J, with 8 bases between the two ends. CDR3 coding DNA: TGCGCCAGCAGTGCGGGTGCTGAGACCCAGTACTTC. It codes for CASSAGAETQYF.

The J gene is TRBJ2-7, the V gene TRBV30; 8 positions match TRBD2. The germline V gene encodes CDR1 GTSNPN and CDR2 SVGIG (reference sequence). J lost 6 bases, V lost 2 bases, and 6 bases had no gene match. The CDR3 loop spans 13 amino acids. CDR3 DNA sequence: TGTGCCTGGAGTCCCCAGGGGACTAGCGAGCAGTACTTC. It is translated as CAWSPQGTSEQYF.

A note on this clone: Other DNA variants within this sample encode the same CDR3. The genes are TRBV10-1 and TRBJ2-1; D possibly uses TRBD1 or TRBD2 (5 bases each). V was cut by 3 bases and J by 4 bases, with 7 bases left in between. The germline V gene encodes CDR1 WNHNN and CDR2 SYGVQD (reference sequence). The CDR3 has 13 residues. DNA for the CDR3: TGCGCCAGCAGTGAAGGGACGTACAATGAGCAGTTCTTC. This encodes CASSEGTYNEQFF.

This clone was detected ten times or more. J is TRBJ2-1 and V is TRBV7-9; the D is unclear. Per the germline V gene, CDR1 is SEHNR and CDR2 is FQNEAQ (reference sequence). The CDR3 is 13 amino acids. V dropped 2 bases and J dropped 10 bases, with 12 bases sitting between them. CDR3 region: CASSLPQLKEQFF. The DNA of the CDR3 is TGTGCCAGCAGCTTACCCCAGTTAAAGGAGCAGTTCTTC.

V and J are TRBV27 and TRBJ2-2, with 9 bases matching TRBD1. The trim removed 2 bases at V and 3 bases at J, leaving 7 bases unmatched. This CDR3 comprises 17 residues. Germline CDR1 reads MNHEY; CDR2 reads SMNVEV (reference sequence). Here the CDR3 reads CASSLRLGQGYTGELFF. The CDR3 DNA follows: TGTGCCAGCAGTTTAAGGCTCGGACAGGGGTACACCGGGGAGCTGTTTTTT.

Written as DNA, the CDR3 is TGTGCCAGCAGTCCGAGTAACAGGGCGTTCGGAAACACCATATATTTT. Its translation: CASSPSNRAFGNTIYF. The J gene is TRBJ1-3, the V gene TRBV27; a weak D match, TRBD1 (6 bases). Trimming stripped 5 bases from V and 4 bases from J, with 18 bases between. Germline-derived CDR1 and CDR2 are MNHEY and SMNVEV (reference sequence). The CDR3 loop spans 16 amino acids.

In this sample, this clone turned up many times. This chain connects TRBV9 to TRBJ2-1, with TRBD2 matching over 8 bases. The CDR3 loop spans 14 amino acids. V lost 4 bases to trimming and J lost 6 bases; unmatched junction nucleotides: 6. CDR1 and CDR2 (germline): SGDLS, YYNGEE. CDR3 DNA sequence: TGTGCCAGCAGCCCCGTCGGGGGGGGCAATGAGCAGTTCTTC. Amino acids: CASSPVGGGNEQFF.